These T cell receptor beta chains were read from a single sample in a study of CD8 T cells in Susac syndrome. TCRdb re-called the immunoSEQ multiplex PCR reads through MiXCR, storing one row per CDR3 protein. The sample includes over 100,000 distinct CDR3 sequences, roughly 92% of them seen just once. The sample comprised CD8+ T cells from PBMCs. Source of these receptors: a human donor in good health. Each CDR3 is given with its conserved first and last residue. A D gene is named only where the DNA matches it firmly. For some rows the clone size is stated as once, few or many, or as a class when expanded; others skip it.

J gene: TRBJ2-5
clone size: once
D gene: NA
V gene: TRBV7-8
CDR3 DNA: TGTGCCAGCAGCTACCGACACCGACTAGGAGAAGAGACCCAGTACTTC
CDR3 protein: CASSYRHRLGEETQYF

J gene: TRBJ2-4
clone size: NA
D gene: NA
V gene: TRBV29-1
CDR3 DNA: TGCAGCGTTGCCCTTTGGGGCATTCAGTACTTC
CDR3 protein: CSVALWGIQYF

J gene: TRBJ1-5
clone size: NA
D gene: NA
V gene: TRBV5-1
CDR3 DNA: TGCGCCAGCAGCTTGGATGATCCCAGGCATGGAAATCAGCCCCAGCATTTT
CDR3 protein: CASSLDDPRHGNQPQHF

J gene: TRBJ2-7
clone size: few
D gene: NA
V gene: TRBV29-1
CDR3 DNA: TGCAGCGTGACTCGGGCTTCACCCCACTACGAGCAGTACTTC
CDR3 protein: CSVTRASPHYEQYF

J gene: TRBJ2-7
clone size: few
D gene: TRBD1
V gene: TRBV25-1
CDR3 DNA: TGTGCCAGCACCAGGGGGTCCTACGAGCAGTACTTC
CDR3 protein: CASTRGSYEQYF

J gene: TRBJ2-5
clone size: NA
D gene: TRBD2
V gene: TRBV6-5
CDR3 DNA: TGTGCCAGCAGTTACTCGAGCGGGGGGGAGACCCAGTACTTC
CDR3 protein: CASSYSSGGETQYF

J gene: TRBJ2-5
clone size: once
D gene: TRBD2
V gene: TRBV30
CDR3 DNA: TGTGCCTGCCAGGGCGGGAGGGCCATGTGGGAGACCCAGTACTTC
CDR3 protein: CACQGGRAMWETQYF

J gene: TRBJ2-5
clone size: NA
D gene: TRBD2
V gene: TRBV7-2
CDR3 DNA: TGTGCCAGCAGCCCGCGGACTTCGGGGGGGGAGACCCAGTACTTC
CDR3 protein: CASSPRTSGGETQYF

J gene: TRBJ2-7
clone size: NA
D gene: TRBD1
V gene: TRBV5-6
CDR3 DNA: TGTGCCAGCAGCCGCGGACAGGGCCTTTTTTCCTACGAGCAGTACTTC
CDR3 protein: CASSRGQGLFSYEQYF

J gene: TRBJ1-1
clone size: NA
D gene: NA
V gene: TRBV5-6
CDR3 DNA: TGTGCCAGCAGCTTGGCCGCTGAGAGTGTAACTTTCTTT
CDR3 protein: CASSLAAESVTFF

J gene: TRBJ1-4
clone size: NA
D gene: NA
V gene: TRBV7-3
CDR3 DNA: TGTGCCAGCAGCTTAAATCCGGGACCAAATGAAAAACTGTTTTTT
CDR3 protein: CASSLNPGPNEKLFF

J gene: TRBJ2-7
clone size: NA
D gene: NA
V gene: TRBV14
CDR3 DNA: TGTGCCAGCAGGTCAGTGTTCTCCTACGAGCAGTACTTC
CDR3 protein: CASRSVFSYEQYF

J gene: TRBJ1-1
clone size: NA
D gene: NA
V gene: TRBV5-4
CDR3 DNA: TGTGCCAGCAGACCAAGCCAGCCCCGGAACACTGAAGCTTTCTTT
CDR3 protein: CASRPSQPRNTEAFF

J gene: TRBJ1-2
clone size: NA
D gene: NA
V gene: TRBV11-1
CDR3 DNA: TGTGCCAGCAGCTTAAGGGGCCTGGACTATGGCTACACCTTC
CDR3 protein: CASSLRGLDYGYTF

J gene: TRBJ1-1
clone size: NA
D gene: NA
V gene: TRBV6-5
CDR3 DNA: TGTGCCAGCAGTGACCCCGACAGAACTGAAGCTTTCTTT
CDR3 protein: CASSDPDRTEAFF

J gene: TRBJ2-1
clone size: NA
D gene: NA
V gene: TRBV7-3
CDR3 DNA: TGTGCCAGCAGCTTAAGTCGATTTTCCACTTACAATGAGCAGTTCTTC
CDR3 protein: CASSLSRFSTYNEQFF

J gene: TRBJ2-5
clone size: NA
D gene: TRBD1
V gene: TRBV12-3/TRBV12-4
CDR3 DNA: TGTGCCAGCAGTTTGGGGCTACAGGGGCAACAAGAGACCCAGTACTTC
CDR3 protein: CASSLGLQGQQETQYF

J gene: TRBJ1-1
clone size: NA
D gene: NA
V gene: TRBV5-5
CDR3 DNA: TGTGCCAGCAGCTGGCTGGAGAAGAACACTGAAGCTTTCTTT
CDR3 protein: CASSWLEKNTEAFF

J gene: TRBJ2-1
clone size: NA
D gene: NA
V gene: TRBV6-2/TRBV6-3
CDR3 DNA: TGTGCCAGCAGTTACACAGGGAGCTCCTACAATGAGCAGTTCTTC
CDR3 protein: CASSYTGSSYNEQFF

J gene: TRBJ2-1
clone size: NA
D gene: NA
V gene: TRBV19
CDR3 DNA: TGTGCCAGTAGTATAGATACGCGGGGTCAGAGCTCCTACAATGAGCAGTTCTTC
CDR3 protein: CASSIDTRGQSSYNEQFF

J gene: TRBJ2-6
clone size: NA
D gene: TRBD1
V gene: TRBV30
CDR3 DNA: TGTGCCTCCGGAGGGGGACAGGGGGCCCTTGGGGCCAACGTCCTGACTTTC
CDR3 protein: CASGGGQGALGANVLTF

J gene: TRBJ2-5
clone size: once
D gene: NA
V gene: TRBV20-1
CDR3 DNA: TGCAGTGCTAGAGCCCCGGGCCTACAAGAGACCCAGTACTTC
CDR3 protein: CSARAPGLQETQYF

J gene: TRBJ2-1
clone size: NA
D gene: TRBD2
V gene: TRBV6-4
CDR3 DNA: TGTGCCAGCGCCCGGACTAGCGGGAGTGGGGCCTCCTACAATGAGCAGTTCTTC
CDR3 protein: CASARTSGSGASYNEQFF

J gene: TRBJ1-2
clone size: NA
D gene: NA
V gene: TRBV20-1
CDR3 DNA: TGCAGTGCTCTAAGGGGGTACTATGGCTACACCTTC
CDR3 protein: CSALRGYYGYTF